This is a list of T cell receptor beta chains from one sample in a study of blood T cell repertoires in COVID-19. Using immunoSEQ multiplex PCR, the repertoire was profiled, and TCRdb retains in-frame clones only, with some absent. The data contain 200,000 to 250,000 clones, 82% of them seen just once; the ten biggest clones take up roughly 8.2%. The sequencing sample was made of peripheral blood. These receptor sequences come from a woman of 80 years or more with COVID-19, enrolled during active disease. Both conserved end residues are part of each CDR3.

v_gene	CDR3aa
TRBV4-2	CASSLGTSGGGYNEQFF
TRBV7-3	CASSLQGNQPQHF
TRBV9	CASSPAGSREKLFF
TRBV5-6	CASSSIGQGVQPQHF
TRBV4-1	CASSQMGAIGNEQYF
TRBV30	CAWSVSGVPNYGYTF
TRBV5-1	CASFETGKVDTGELFF
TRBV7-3	CASSRWGGPLGTGELFF
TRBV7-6	CASSFVANTGELFF
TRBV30	CAWSEGVKEKLFF
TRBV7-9	CASSQPGTGIPYEQYF
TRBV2	CASRRHDRGWDQPQHF
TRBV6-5	CASSNFPGGYGYTF
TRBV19	CASRGDQVGDNSPLHF
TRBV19	CASRLQGGDRGYTF
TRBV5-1	CASSLGPTGGTNYGYTF
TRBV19	CASRGHLDTGELFF
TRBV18	CASSPKGGGSSSYNEQFF
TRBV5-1	CASSLGAGTERYTF
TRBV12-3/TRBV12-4	CASSAAGQGKLFF
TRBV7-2	CASSPRGGAEGYTF
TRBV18	CASSRQGMNTEAFF
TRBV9	CASTPTGGTGELFF
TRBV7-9	CASSAGLAGVGTDTQYF
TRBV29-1	CSVVRTPTYEQYF
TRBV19	CASSINSGRNEQYF
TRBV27	CASSSTGVVAYGYTF
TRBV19	CASSISEGDYGYTF
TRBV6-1	CASSEDPTTDTQYF
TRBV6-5	CASSYSNGAGGATQYF
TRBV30	CAWGGGLGTSGYNEQFF
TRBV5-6	CASSLADRGHHTEAFF
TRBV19	CASTGGGSGNTIYF
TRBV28	CASRQGPFYGYTF
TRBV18	CASSPLDRGLYEQYF
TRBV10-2	CAIQSGVGNTIYF
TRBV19	CASSTGGLNTEAFF
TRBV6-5	CASSYLGKVEAFF
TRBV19	CASGRRNTEAFF
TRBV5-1	CASSLVSRVNTGELFF
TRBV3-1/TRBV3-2	CASSQESSGRSTDTQYF
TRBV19	CASSRTGGNTIYF